A selection of T cell receptor beta chains follows, all from one sample in a study of early T cells in non-severe SARS-CoV-2 infection. TCRdb redid the calling of the 5' RACE reads with MiXCR, one entry per CDR3 protein. The sample records around 57,000 distinct CDR3 sequences, 11% being singletons. The sample consisted of whole blood. Every receptor here comes from an adult who was a healthcare worker with PCR-confirmed SARS-CoV-2 infection or an uninfected control (not recorded which). CDR3s include the opening cysteine and the closing phenylalanine or tryptophan. A D gene is named only where the DNA matches it firmly. The size entry is marked missing in some rows and otherwise reads once, few, many or a size class.

>few|TRBJ2-3|TRBV28|-
TGTGCCAGCATGAGGAGCCCGGGAGATACGCAGTATTTT
CASMRSPGDTQYF
>few|TRBJ1-6|TRBV20-1|-
TGCAGTGCTAGAGATAACCTGGCGCGGAATTCACCCCTCCACTTT
CSARDNLARNSPLHF
>many|TRBJ2-7|TRBV24-1|-
TGTGCCACCAGGGGGGAAACCTACGAGCAGTACTTC
CATRGETYEQYF
>-|TRBJ2-1|TRBV12-3/TRBV12-4|-
TGTGCCAGCAGTGCGACCCGGGGGCTATTGTACAATGAGCAGTTCTTC
CASSATRGLLYNEQFF
>many|TRBJ2-1|TRBV5-6|-
TGTGCCAGCAGCCGCCAGTTCAACAATGAGCAGTTCTTC
CASSRQFNNEQFF
>many|TRBJ2-2|TRBV12-3/TRBV12-4|TRBD2
TGTGCCAGCAGTTTACTAGCGGGAACCGGGGAGCTGTTTTTT
CASSLLAGTGELFF
>many|TRBJ1-5|TRBV12-3/TRBV12-4|TRBD1
TGTGCCAGCAGTCCTCGGGACAGGGACAATCAGCCCCAGCATTTT
CASSPRDRDNQPQHF
>-|TRBJ2-7|TRBV10-3|-
TGTGCCATCAGTGAAGGTCTGGGCAATTACGAGCAGTACTTC
CAISEGLGNYEQYF
>few|TRBJ2-1|TRBV28|-
TGTGCCAGCCTGGGCCCCTCGAAGAGCTCCTACAATGAGCAGTTCTTC
CASLGPSKSSYNEQFF
>-|TRBJ2-7|TRBV3-1|-
TGTGCCAGCAGCCAAGCGTCGACTAGTCACGAGCAGTACTTC
CASSQASTSHEQYF
>-|TRBJ2-2|TRBV5-1|-
TGCGCCAGCAGCTTGGACGGGCAGGGTGGCCGGGAGCTGTTTTTT
CASSLDGQGGRELFF
>few|TRBJ1-1|TRBV20-1|-
TGCAGTGCTAGCTTCCAAACTGGACGTGCAGGGACTGAAGCTTTCTTT
CSASFQTGRAGTEAFF
>few|TRBJ2-2|TRBV5-5|-
TGTGCCAGCAGCTTGGTAGGCGGGGGCGCCACCGGGGAGCTGTTTTTT
CASSLVGGGATGELFF
>many|TRBJ2-2|TRBV7-2|-
TGTGCCAGCAGCCGGGGCCAAAACACCGGGGAGCTGTTTTTT
CASSRGQNTGELFF
>few|TRBJ2-3|TRBV5-6|-
TGTGCCAGCAGCTTGGCAGGGAGGAGTAGCACAGATACGCAGTATTTT
CASSLAGRSSTDTQYF
>many|TRBJ1-2|TRBV2|-
TGTGCCAGCAGTACAGGGAACTATGGCTACACCTTC
CASSTGNYGYTF
>-|TRBJ1-2|TRBV25-1|-
TGTGCCAGCAGTGAGGCAGGGTGGGGGTATGGCTACACCTTC
CASSEAGWGYGYTF
>few|TRBJ2-7|TRBV7-8|-
TGTGCCAGCAGCCACGCGGGCGAGCAGTACTTC
CASSHAGEQYF
>many|TRBJ2-2|TRBV29-1|-
TGCAGCGTTGAGTGGGGCACCGGGGAGCTGTTTTTT
CSVEWGTGELFF
>-|TRBJ2-1|TRBV28|-
TGTGCCAGCAGTTTAAGCGGCTTCTCCTACAATGAGCAGTTCTTC
CASSLSGFSYNEQFF
>few|TRBJ2-4|TRBV7-8|TRBD2
TGTGCCAGCAGTCCCCGGGGGGGCCTAGCCAAAAACATTCAGTACTTC
CASSPRGGLAKNIQYF
>many|TRBJ2-3|TRBV5-1|-
TGTGCCAGCAGCTTAGGGCAGTTCACAGATACGCAGTATTTT
CASSLGQFTDTQYF
>few|TRBJ1-1|TRBV12-3/TRBV12-4|-
TGTGCCAGCAGCCTACAGGGTTTCGGGACTGAAGCTTTCTTT
CASSLQGFGTEAFF
>-|TRBJ1-1|TRBV11-2|-
TGTGCCAGCAGCTTGTGGGGGGGCAGGACGTCTGAAGCTTTCTTT
CASSLWGGRTSEAFF
>few|TRBJ2-7|TRBV12-3/TRBV12-4|-
TGTGCCAGCAGTTTGGGGAGCTCCTACGAGCAGTACTTC
CASSLGSSYEQYF
>-|TRBJ2-5|TRBV28|-
TGTGCCAGCAGTTTTGAAGGGTTCCACCAAGAGACCCAGTACTTC
CASSFEGFHQETQYF
>-|TRBJ2-3|TRBV19|-
TGTGCCAGTATGGGCAGGGGGGCAGATACGCAGTATTTT
CASMGRGADTQYF
>many|TRBJ1-5|TRBV10-3|-
TGTGCCACCGTACAGGGATTAAGCAATCAGCCCCAGCATTTT
CATVQGLSNQPQHF
>many|TRBJ1-1|TRBV11-2|TRBD1
TGTGCCAGCAGCGAGGGGAAGGGGGCCCCTAGTGAAGCTTTCTTT
CASSEGKGAPSEAFF
>-|TRBJ2-1|TRBV11-2|-
TGTGCCAGCAGCCCCACCCAGGGGGTCGGAGCGGGCAATGAGCAGTTCTTC
CASSPTQGVGAGNEQFF
>few|TRBJ2-1|TRBV2|TRBD1
TGTGCCAGCAGTAGGGGACAGTTTAGGGATGAGCAGTTCTTC
CASSRGQFRDEQFF
>-|TRBJ2-7|TRBV20-1|TRBD1
TGCAGTGCTAGGGACAGGGCACAGCAGTACTTC
CSARDRAQQYF
>-|TRBJ2-3|TRBV5-1|-
TGCGCCAGCAGCCTGGGGTCTACCGTCGGCACAGATACGCAGTATTTT
CASSLGSTVGTDTQYF
>many|TRBJ2-3|TRBV12-3/TRBV12-4|TRBD2
TGTGCCAGCAGTCCCTCGAGGACTAGCGGGGCAGATACGCAGTATTTT
CASSPSRTSGADTQYF
>many|TRBJ2-7|TRBV27|-
TGTGCCAGCAGCCCCGGGACCGTCGGCGAGCAGTACTTC
CASSPGTVGEQYF
>-|TRBJ1-1|TRBV30|-
TGTGCCTGGAGGAAGGTGAACACTGAAGCTTTCTTT
CAWRKVNTEAFF
>many|TRBJ2-1|TRBV20-1|-
TGCAGTGCTGACCCCGGCCTCAGCTCCTACAATGAGCAGTTCTTC
CSADPGLSSYNEQFF
>-|TRBJ2-1|TRBV27|-
TGTGCCAGCAGTCTAATTTTAAGGGGCCAGCAGTTCTTC
CASSLILRGQQFF
>-|TRBJ2-7|TRBV6-5|TRBD2
TGTGCCAGCAGAGCGGGAGGGCCGTCCGAGCAGTACTTC
CASRAGGPSEQYF
>-|TRBJ2-5|TRBV5-1|-
TGCGCCAGCAGCTTGGAGGCTGAAGAGACCCAGTACTTC
CASSLEAEETQYF
>few|TRBJ1-1|TRBV28|-
TGTGCCAGCAACAAGAAGATGAACACTGAAGCTTTCTTT
CASNKKMNTEAFF
>-|TRBJ1-2|TRBV28|-
TGTGCCAGCCAAACGACAGGTCGCGCGGAAGGCTACACCTTC
CASQTTGRAEGYTF